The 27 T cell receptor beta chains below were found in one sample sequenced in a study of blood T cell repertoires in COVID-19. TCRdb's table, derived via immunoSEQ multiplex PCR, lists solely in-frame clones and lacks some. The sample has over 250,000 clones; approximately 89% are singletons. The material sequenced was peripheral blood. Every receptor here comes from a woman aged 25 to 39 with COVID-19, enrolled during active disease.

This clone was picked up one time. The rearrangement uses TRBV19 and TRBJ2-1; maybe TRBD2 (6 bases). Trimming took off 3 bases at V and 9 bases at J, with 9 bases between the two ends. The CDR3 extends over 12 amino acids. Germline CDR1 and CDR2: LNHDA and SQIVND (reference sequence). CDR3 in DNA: TGTGCCAGTAGTATGACAGCGGGTGAGCAGTTCTTC. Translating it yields CASSMTAGEQFF.

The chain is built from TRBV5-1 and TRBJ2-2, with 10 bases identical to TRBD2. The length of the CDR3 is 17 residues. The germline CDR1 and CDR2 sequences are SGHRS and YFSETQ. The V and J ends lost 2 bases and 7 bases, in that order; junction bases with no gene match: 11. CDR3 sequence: CASSLTPSGSSGGELFF. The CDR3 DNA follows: TGCGCCAGCAGCTTAACGCCTAGCGGGAGTTCTGGCGGGGAGCTGTTTTTT.

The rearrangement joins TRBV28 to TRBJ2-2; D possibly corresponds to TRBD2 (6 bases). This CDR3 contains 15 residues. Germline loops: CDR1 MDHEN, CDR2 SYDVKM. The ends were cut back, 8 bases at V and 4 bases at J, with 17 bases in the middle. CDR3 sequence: CASLTEPGSTGELFF. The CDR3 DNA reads TGTGCCAGCCTCACTGAACCCGGGAGCACCGGGGAGCTGTTTTTT.

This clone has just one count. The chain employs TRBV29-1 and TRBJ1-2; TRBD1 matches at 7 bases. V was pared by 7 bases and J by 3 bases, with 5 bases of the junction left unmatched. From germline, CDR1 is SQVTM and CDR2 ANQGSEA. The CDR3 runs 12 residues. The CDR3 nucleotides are TGCAGCGCCTCTCAGGGGGACTATGGCTACACCTTC. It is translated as CSASQGDYGYTF.

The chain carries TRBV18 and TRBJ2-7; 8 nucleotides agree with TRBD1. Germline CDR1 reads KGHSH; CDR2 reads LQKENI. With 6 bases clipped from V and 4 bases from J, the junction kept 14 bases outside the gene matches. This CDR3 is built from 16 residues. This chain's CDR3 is CASSRGQGGKEYEQYF. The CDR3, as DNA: TGTGCCAGCTCCCGAGGACAGGGCGGAAAAGAGTACGAGCAGTACTTC.

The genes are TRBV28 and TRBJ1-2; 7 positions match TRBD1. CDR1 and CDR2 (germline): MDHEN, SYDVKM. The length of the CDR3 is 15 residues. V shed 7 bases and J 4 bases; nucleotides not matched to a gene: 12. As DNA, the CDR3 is TGTGCCAGCATTAAAACCAGGGGGACCCTCTATGGCTACACCTTC. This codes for CASIKTRGTLYGYTF.

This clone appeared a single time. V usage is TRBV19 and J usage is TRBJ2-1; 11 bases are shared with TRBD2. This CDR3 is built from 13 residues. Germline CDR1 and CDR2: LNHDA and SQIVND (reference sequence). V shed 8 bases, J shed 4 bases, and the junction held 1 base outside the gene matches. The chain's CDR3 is CASGTSGYNEQFF. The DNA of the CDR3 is TGTGCCAGTGGGACTAGCGGTTACAATGAGCAGTTCTTC.

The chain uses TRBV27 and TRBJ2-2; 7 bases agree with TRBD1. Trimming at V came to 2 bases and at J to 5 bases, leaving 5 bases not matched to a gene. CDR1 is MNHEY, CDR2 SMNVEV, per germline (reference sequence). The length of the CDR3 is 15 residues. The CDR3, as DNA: TGTGCCAGCAGTTTAAACAGGGGTTATACCGGGGAGCTGTTTTTT. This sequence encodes CASSLNRGYTGELFF.

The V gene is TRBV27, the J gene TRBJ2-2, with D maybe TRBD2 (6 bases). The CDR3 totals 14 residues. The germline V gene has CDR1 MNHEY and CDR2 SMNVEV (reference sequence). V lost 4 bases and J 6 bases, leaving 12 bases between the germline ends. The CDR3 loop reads CASSSSGVSGELFF. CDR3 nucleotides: TGTGCCAGCAGTTCATCGGGAGTATCCGGGGAGCTGTTTTTT.

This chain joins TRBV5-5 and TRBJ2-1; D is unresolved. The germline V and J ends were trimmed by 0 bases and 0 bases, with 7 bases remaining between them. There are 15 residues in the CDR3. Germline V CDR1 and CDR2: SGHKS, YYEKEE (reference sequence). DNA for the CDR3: TGTGCCAGCAGCTTGGATCCTCTCTCCTACAATGAGCAGTTCTTC. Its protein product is CASSLDPLSYNEQFF.

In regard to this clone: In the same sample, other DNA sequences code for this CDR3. The CDR3 nucleotides read TGTGCCAGCAATACCGGGACAGGGGGCACAGGTAATCAGCCCCAGCATTTT. Amino acids: CASNTGTGGTGNQPQHF. The gene calls are TRBV2 and TRBJ1-5, with TRBD1 matching over 12 bases. The V gene's germline CDR1 is SNHLY and CDR2 FYNNEI. CDR3 length equals 17 residues. V lost 7 bases, J lost 4 bases, and 11 bases stayed unmatched.

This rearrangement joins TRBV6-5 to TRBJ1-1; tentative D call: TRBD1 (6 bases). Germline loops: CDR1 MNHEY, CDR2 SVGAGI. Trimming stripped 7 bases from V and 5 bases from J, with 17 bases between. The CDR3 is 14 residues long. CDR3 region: CASTWGGTGTEAFF. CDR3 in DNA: TGTGCCAGCACGTGGGGCGGTACAGGGACTGAAGCTTTCTTT.

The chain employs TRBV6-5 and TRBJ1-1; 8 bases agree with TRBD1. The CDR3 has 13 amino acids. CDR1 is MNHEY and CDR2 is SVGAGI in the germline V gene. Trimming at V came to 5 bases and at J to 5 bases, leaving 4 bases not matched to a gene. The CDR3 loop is CASSQRQGTEAFF. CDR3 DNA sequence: TGTGCCAGCAGTCAACGACAGGGGACTGAAGCTTTCTTT.

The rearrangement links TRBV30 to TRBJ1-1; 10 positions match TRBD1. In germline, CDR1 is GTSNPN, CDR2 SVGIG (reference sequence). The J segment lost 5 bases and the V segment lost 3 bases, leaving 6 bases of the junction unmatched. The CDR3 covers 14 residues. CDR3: CAWRGQGQWTEAFF. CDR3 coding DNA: TGTGCCTGGAGGGGACAGGGGCAGTGGACTGAAGCTTTCTTT.

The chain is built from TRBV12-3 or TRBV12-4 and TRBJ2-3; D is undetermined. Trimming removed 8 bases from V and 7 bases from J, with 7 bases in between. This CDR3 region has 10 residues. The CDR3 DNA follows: TGTGCCAGCTCTCTTTATACGCAGTATTTT. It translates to CASSLYTQYF.

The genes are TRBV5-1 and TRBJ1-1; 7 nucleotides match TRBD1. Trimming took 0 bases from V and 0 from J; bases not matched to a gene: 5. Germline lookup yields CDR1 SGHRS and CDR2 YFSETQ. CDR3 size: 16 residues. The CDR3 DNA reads TGCGCCAGCAGCTTGGCTCGACAGGGATTGAACACTGAAGCTTTCTTT. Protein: CASSLARQGLNTEAFF.

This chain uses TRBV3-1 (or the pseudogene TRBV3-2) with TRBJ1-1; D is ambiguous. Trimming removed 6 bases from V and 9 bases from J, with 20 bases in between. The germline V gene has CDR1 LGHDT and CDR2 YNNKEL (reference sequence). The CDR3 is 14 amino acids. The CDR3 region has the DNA TGTGCCAGCAGGAAAACTAACACCAATACAAAAGCTTTCTTT. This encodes CASRKTNTNTKAFF.

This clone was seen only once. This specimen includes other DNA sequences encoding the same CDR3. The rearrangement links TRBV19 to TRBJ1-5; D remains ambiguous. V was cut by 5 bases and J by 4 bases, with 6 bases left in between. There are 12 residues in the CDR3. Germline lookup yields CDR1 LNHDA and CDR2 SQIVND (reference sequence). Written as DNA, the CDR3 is TGTGCCAGTAGTCCCCGGAATCAGCCCCAGCATTTT. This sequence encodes CASSPRNQPQHF.

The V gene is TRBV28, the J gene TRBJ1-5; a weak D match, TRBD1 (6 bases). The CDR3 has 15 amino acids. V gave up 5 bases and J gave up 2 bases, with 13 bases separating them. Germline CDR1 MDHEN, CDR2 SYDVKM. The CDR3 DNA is TGTGCCAGCAGTCCGACAGGTTGGGGCAATCAGCCCCAGCATTTT. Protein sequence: CASSPTGWGNQPQHF.

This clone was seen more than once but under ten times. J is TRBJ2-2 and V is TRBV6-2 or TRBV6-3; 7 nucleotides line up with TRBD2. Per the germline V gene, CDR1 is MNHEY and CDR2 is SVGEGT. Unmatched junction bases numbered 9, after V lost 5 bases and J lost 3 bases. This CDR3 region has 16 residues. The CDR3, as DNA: TGTGCCAGCAGTCCCCCAGCTAGCGGTTACACCGGGGAGCTGTTTTTT. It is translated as CASSPPASGYTGELFF.

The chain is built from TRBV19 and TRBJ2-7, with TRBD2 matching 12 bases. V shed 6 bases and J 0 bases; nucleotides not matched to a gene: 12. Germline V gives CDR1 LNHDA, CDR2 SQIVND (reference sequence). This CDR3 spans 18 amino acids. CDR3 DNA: TGTGCCAGTAGCTCACTAGCGGGAGGCCCCGATTTCTCCTACGAGCAGTACTTC. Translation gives CASSSLAGGPDFSYEQYF.

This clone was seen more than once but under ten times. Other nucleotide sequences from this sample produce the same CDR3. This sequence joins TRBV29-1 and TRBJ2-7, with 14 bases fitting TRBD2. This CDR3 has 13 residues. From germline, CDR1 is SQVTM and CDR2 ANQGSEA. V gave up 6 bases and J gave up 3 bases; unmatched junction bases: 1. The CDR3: CSVGTSGSYEQYF. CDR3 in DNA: TGCAGCGTCGGGACTAGCGGGAGCTACGAGCAGTACTTC.

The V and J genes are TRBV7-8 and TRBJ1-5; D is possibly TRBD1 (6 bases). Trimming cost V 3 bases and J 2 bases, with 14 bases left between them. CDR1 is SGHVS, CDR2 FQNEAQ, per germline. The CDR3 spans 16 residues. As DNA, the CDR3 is TGTGCCAGCAGCTTGGGGGCAGGGGAACGCAATCAGCCCCAGCATTTT. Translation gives CASSLGAGERNQPQHF.

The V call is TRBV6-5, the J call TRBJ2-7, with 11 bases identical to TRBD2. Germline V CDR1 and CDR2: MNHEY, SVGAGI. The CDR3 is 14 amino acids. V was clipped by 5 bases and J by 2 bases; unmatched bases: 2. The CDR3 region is CASSQLAGAYEQYF. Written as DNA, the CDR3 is TGTGCCAGCAGTCAACTAGCGGGGGCCTACGAGCAGTACTTC.

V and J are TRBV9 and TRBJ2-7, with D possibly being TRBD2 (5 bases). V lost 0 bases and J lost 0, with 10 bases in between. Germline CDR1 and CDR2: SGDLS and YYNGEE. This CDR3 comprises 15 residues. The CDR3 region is CASSVGGLGSYEQYF. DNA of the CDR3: TGTGCCAGCAGCGTAGGAGGACTCGGCTCCTACGAGCAGTACTTC. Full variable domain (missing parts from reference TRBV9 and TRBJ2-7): DSGVTQTPKHLITATGQRVTLRCSPRSGDLSVYWYQQSLDQGLQFLIQYYNGEERAKGNILERFSAQQFPDLHSELNLSSLELGDSALYFCASSVGGLGSYEQYFGPGTRLTVT.

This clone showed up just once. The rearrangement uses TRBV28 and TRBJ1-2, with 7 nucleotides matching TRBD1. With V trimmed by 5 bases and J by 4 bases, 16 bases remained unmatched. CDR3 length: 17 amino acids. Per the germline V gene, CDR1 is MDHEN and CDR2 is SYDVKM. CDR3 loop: CASSPLSRQGMGYGYTF. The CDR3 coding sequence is TGTGCCAGCAGTCCCCTCTCACGACAGGGAATGGGCTATGGCTACACCTTC.

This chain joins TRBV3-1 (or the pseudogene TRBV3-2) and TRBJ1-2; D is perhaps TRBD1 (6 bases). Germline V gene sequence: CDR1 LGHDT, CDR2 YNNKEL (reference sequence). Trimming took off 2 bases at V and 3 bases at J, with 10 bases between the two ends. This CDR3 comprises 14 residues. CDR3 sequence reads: CASSQTGSDYGYTF. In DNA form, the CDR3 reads TGTGCCAGCAGCCAAACAGGGTCTGACTATGGCTACACCTTC.